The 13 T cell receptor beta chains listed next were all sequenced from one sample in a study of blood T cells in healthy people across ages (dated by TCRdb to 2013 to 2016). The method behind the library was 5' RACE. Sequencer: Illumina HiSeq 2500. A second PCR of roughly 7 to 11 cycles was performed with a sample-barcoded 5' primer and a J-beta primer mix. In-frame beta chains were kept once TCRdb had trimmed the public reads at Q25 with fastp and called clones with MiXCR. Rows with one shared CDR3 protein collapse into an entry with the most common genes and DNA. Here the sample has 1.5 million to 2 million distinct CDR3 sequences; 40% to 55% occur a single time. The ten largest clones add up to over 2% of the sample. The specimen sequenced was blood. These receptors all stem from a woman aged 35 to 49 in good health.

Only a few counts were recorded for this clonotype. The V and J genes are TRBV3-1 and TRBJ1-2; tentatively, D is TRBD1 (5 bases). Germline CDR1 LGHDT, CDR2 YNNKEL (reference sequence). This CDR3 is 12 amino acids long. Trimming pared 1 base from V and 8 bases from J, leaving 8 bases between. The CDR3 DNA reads TGTGCCAGCAGCCAAGGACAGCAAGGCTACACCTTC. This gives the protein CASSQGQQGYTF.

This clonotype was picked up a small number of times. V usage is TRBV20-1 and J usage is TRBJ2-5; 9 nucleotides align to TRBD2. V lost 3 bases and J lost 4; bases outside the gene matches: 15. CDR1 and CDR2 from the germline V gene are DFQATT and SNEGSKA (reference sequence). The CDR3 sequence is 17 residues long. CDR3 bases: TGCAGTGCTAGGACTCGGCTAGCGGGGCGGTTAGGAGAGACCCAGTACTTC. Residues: CSARTRLAGRLGETQYF.

The CDR3 sequence: CASQDGSGANVLTF. CDR3 nucleotide sequence: TGTGCCAGCCAAGACGGGTCTGGGGCCAACGTCCTGACTTTC. The chain is built from TRBV4-2 and TRBJ2-6, with D unclear. Germline-derived CDR1 and CDR2 are LGHNA and YNFKEQ. The CDR3 covers 14 residues. The V and J ends lost 8 bases and 1 base respectively, with 9 bases between them.

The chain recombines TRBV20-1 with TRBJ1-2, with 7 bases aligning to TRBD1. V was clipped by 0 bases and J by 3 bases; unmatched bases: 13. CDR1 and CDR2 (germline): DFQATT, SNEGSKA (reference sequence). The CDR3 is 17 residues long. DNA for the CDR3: TGCAGTGCTAGAGATGGTCCAAGGGGGCGGTCCGACTATGGCTACACCTTC. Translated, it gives CSARDGPRGRSDYGYTF.

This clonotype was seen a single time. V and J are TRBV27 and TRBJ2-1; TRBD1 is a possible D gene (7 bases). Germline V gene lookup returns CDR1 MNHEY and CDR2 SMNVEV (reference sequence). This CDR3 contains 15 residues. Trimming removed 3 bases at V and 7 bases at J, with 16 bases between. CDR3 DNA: TGTGCCAGCAGTTTTAGCAGGGGGGCTAATAATGAGCAGTTCTTC. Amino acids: CASSFSRGANNEQFF.

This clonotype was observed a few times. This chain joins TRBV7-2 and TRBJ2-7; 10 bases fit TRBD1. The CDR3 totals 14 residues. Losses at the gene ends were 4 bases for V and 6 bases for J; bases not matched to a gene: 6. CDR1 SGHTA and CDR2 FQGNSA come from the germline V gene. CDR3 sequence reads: CASSWGQGTIEQYF. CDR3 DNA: TGTGCCAGCAGCTGGGGACAGGGGACGATCGAGCAGTACTTC.

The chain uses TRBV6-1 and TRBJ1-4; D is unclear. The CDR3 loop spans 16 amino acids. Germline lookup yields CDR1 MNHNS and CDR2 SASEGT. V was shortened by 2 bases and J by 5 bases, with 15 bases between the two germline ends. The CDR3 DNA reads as TGTGCCAGCAGTGAAAGGTTATCGGCAGTGAATGAAAAACTGTTTTTT. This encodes CASSERLSAVNEKLFF.

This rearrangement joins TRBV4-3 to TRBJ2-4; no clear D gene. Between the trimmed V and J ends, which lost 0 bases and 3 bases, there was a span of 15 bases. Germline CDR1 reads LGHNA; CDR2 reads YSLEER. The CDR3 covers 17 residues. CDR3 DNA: TGCGCCAGCAGCCAAGATGGGCAAGCCATGGGCAAAAACATTCAGTACTTC. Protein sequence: CASSQDGQAMGKNIQYF.

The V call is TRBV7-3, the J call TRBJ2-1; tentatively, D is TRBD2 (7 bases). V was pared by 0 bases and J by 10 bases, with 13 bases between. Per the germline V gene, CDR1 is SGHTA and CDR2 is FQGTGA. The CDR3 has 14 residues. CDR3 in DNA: TGTGCCAGCAGCTTAACGGGGGGGGCCGACGAGCAGTTCTTC. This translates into CASSLTGGADEQFF. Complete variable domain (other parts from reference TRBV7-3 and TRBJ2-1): GAGVSQTPSNKVTEKGKYVELRCDPISGHTALYWYRQSLGQGPEFLIYFQGTGAADDSGLPNDRFFAVRPEGSVSTLKIQRTERGDSAVYLCASSLTGGADEQFFGPGTRLTVL.

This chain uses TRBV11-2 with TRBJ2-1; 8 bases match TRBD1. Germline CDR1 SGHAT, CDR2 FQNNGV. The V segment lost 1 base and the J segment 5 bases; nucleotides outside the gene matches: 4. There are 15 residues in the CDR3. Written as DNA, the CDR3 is TGTGCCAGCAGCTTAGGGACAGGGTTGGACAATGAGCAGTTCTTC. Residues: CASSLGTGLDNEQFF.

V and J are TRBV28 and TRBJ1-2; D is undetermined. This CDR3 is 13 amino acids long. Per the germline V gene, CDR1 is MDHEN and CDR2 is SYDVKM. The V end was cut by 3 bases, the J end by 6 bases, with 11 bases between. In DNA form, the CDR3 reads TGTGCCAGCAGTTTGAACGGGAGGGATGGCTACACCTTC. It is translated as CASSLNGRDGYTF.

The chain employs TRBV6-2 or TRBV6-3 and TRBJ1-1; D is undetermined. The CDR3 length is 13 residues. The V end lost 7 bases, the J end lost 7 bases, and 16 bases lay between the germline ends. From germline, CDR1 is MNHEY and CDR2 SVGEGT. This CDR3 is CASKDGVDDEAFF. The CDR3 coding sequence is TGTGCCAGCAAAGACGGGGTGGATGATGAAGCTTTCTTT.

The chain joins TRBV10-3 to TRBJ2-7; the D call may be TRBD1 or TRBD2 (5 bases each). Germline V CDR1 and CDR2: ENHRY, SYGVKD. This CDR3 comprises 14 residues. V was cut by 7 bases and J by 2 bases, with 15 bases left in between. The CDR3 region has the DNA TGTGCCATCAATCCCGGGACGGAAACCTACGAGCAGTACTTC. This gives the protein CAINPGTETYEQYF.